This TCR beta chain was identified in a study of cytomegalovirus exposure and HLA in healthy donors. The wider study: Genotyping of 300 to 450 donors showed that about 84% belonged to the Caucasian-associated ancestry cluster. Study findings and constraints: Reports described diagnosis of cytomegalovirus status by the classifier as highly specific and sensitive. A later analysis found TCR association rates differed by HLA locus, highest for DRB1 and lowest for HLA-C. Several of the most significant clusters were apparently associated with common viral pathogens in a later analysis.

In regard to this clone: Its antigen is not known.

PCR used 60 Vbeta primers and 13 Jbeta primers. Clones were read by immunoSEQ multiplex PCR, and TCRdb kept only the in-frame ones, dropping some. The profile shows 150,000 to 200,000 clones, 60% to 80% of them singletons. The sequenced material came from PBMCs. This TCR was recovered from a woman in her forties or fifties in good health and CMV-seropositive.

The CDR3 loop reads CASTPGVGVKNIQYF. CDR3 DNA: TGTGCCAGCACCCCAGGGGTTGGGGTCAAAAACATTCAGTACTTC. The chain has TRBV9 and TRBJ2-4; D perhaps matches TRBD1 (6 bases). Trimming took off 6 bases at V and 3 bases at J, with 16 bases between the two ends. The CDR3 is 15 amino acids. In germline, CDR1 is SGDLS, CDR2 YYNGEE. The entire variable domain, with the rest obtained from reference TRBV9 and TRBJ2-4, is as follows: DSGVTQTPKHLITATGQRVTLRCSPRSGDLSVYWYQQSLDQGLQFLIQYYNGEERAKGNILERFSAQQFPDLHSELNLSSLELGDSALYFCASTPGVGVKNIQYFGAGTRLSVL.